Following are 9 T cell receptor beta chains from one sample sequenced in a study of human T cells and chemical hapten exposure. Time point in this sample: pre-sensitization, week 0. The treatment here: therapeutic diphenylcyclopropenone sensitization with weekly scalp DPC. TCRdb reanalysed the RACE reads using MiXCR and keeps one entry per CDR3 protein. The sample records around 380,000 distinct CDR3 sequences, 5.5% being singletons. Sequencing was performed on whole blood, taken in connection with sensitization to the hapten diphenylcyclopropenone (DPC). All receptors come from a young woman with alopecia areata. Some clones in this sample may be carry-over from other donors' samples.

In the case of this clonotype: This may arise from a read error, as a much more abundant clone is one base away. The chain links TRBV6-2 or TRBV6-3 to TRBJ2-3; 11 nucleotides align to TRBD1. The CDR3 loop spans 15 amino acids. Germline trimming cut 10 bases from V and 3 bases from J; bases unmatched to any gene: 9. CDR1 is MNHEY, CDR2 SVGEGT, per germline. DNA for the CDR3: TGTGCCAACACCAAAGGGACAGGGGGTACAGATACGCAGTATTTT. Translated, it gives CANTKGTGGTDTQYF.

This clonotype was counted ten times or more. The chain carries TRBV27 and TRBJ1-2; D remains ambiguous. V lost 5 bases to trimming and J lost 4 bases, with 17 bases between them. Germline loops: CDR1 MNHEY, CDR2 SMNVEV (reference sequence). This CDR3 has 15 residues. This CDR3 is CASSPDRSGGYGYTF. CDR3 DNA sequence: TGTGCCAGCAGTCCGGACCGCTCTGGAGGCTATGGCTACACCTTC.

The V call is TRBV7-9, the J call TRBJ1-3; TRBD1 aligns across 10 bases. V was clipped by 7 bases and J by 7 bases; unmatched bases: 7. Germline-derived CDR1 and CDR2 are SEHNR and FQNEAQ (reference sequence). The CDR3 spans 14 residues. The CDR3: CASKWTGGTNTIYF. The CDR3 DNA is TGTGCCAGCAAATGGACAGGGGGAACGAACACCATATATTTT.

This clonotype came up many times. The J gene is TRBJ1-5, the V gene TRBV7-8; no clear D. This CDR3 spans 15 amino acids. The V end lost 3 bases, the J end lost 1 base, and 10 bases lay between the germline ends. Germline V gene sequence: CDR1 SGHVS, CDR2 FQNEAQ. DNA for the CDR3: TGTGCCAGCAGCTTTAGGACTGGGAGCAATCAGCCCCAGCATTTT. This sequence encodes CASSFRTGSNQPQHF.

This clonotype was recorded a few times. The CDR3 reads CASSQGLDSYNEQFF. As DNA, the CDR3 is TGTGCCAGCAGCCAAGGGCTGGACAGCTACAATGAGCAGTTCTTC. The chain links TRBV3-1 to TRBJ2-1, with D possibly being TRBD1 (6 bases). In germline, CDR1 is LGHDT, CDR2 YNNKEL (reference sequence). This CDR3 has 15 residues. The V end lost 1 base, the J end lost 3 bases, and 10 bases lay between the germline ends.

The chain recombines TRBV21-1 with TRBJ1-1; TRBD1 reflects the table's D call only, with no check against the DNA. TRBV21-1 corresponds to a pseudogene. There are 10 residues in the CDR3. The CDR3 region has the DNA TGTGCCAGCAGGTACAGGGGGGCTTTCTTT. It translates to CASRYRGAFF.

This sequence joins TRBV29-1 and TRBJ1-2, with unresolved D. V lost 1 base, J lost 2 bases, and 8 bases lay in between. Germline values: CDR1 SQVTM, CDR2 ANQGSEA. There are 13 residues in the CDR3. CDR3: CSVEGEENYGYTF. CDR3 sequence (DNA): TGCAGCGTTGAAGGGGAGGAAAACTATGGCTACACCTTC.

This sequence joins TRBV10-3 and TRBJ1-2; D unresolved. Trimming shortened V by 0 bases and J by 4 bases, and 9 bases separated the two germline ends. The CDR3 spans 14 residues. The germline V gene encodes CDR1 ENHRY and CDR2 SYGVKD. This CDR3 reads CAISESSLPYGYTF. The CDR3 region has the DNA TGTGCCATCAGTGAGTCATCGTTACCCTATGGCTACACCTTC.

This clonotype was counted between two and nine times. The chain carries TRBV25-1 and TRBJ2-3, with TRBD1 identical over 8 bases. The CDR3 length is 15 residues. Trimming took 3 bases from V and 10 from J; bases not matched to a gene: 12. Germline V gives CDR1 MGHDK, CDR2 SYGVNS. The CDR3 sequence is CASSEPGQGLGAQYF. CDR3 bases: TGTGCCAGCAGTGAGCCCGGACAGGGTCTTGGTGCGCAGTATTTT.